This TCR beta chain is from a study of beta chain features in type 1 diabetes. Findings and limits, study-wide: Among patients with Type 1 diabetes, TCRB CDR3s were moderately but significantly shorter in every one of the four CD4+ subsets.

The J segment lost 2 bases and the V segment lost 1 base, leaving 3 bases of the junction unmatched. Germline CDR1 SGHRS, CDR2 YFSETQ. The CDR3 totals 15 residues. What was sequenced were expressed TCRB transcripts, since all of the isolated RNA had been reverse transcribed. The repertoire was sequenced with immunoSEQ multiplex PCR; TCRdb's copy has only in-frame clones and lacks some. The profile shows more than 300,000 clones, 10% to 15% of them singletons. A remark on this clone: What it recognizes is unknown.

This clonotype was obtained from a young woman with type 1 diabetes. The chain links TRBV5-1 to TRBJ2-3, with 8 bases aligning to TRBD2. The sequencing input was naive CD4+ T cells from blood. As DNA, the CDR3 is TGCGCCAGCAGCTTGACGGGGGGGCCCACAGATACGCAGTATTTT. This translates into CASSLTGGPTDTQYF.